The 25 T cell receptor beta chains in this list originate from one sample, sequenced in a study of blood T cells in healthy people across ages. The second PCR ran roughly 7 to 11 cycles with a sample-barcoded 5' primer and J-beta primers. TCRdb used MiXCR to reprocess the 5' RACE reads, holding one entry per CDR3 protein. The table lists around 670,000 distinct CDR3 sequences, around 31% of them singletons. Sequenced material: blood. The receptor source for this set is a woman older than 75 in good health.

This clonotype was counted ten times or more. The rearrangement joins TRBV12-3 or TRBV12-4 to TRBJ2-4; D is unclear. The CDR3 is 11 amino acids. Trimming cost V 3 bases and J 6 bases, with 3 bases left between them. The CDR3 DNA reads as TGTGCCAGCAGTTTCGGAAACATTCAGTACTTC. The encoded protein is CASSFGNIQYF.

This clonotype was detected a few times. Just one base apart from a much larger clone, this may be a read error. This rearrangement joins TRBV6-5 to TRBJ2-7; 10 nucleotides line up with TRBD2. V was pared by 5 bases and J by 7 bases, with 11 bases of the junction left unmatched. Germline assignment: CDR1 MNHEY and CDR2 SVGAGI. The CDR3 covers 15 residues. Written as DNA, the CDR3 is TGTGCCAGCAGTCGCGGACTAGCGGCCAACAATGAGCAGTACTTC. Translating gives CASSRGLAANNEQYF.

V is TRBV4-2 and J is TRBJ1-2; unclear D gene. This CDR3 spans 16 amino acids. The ends were cut back, 2 bases at V and 0 bases at J, with 13 bases in the middle. Germline V gene sequence: CDR1 LGHNA, CDR2 YNFKEQ. The CDR3 DNA reads as TGTGCCAGCAGCCAACGAGAAGGCGGAGCTAACTATGGCTACACCTTC. It specifies CASSQREGGANYGYTF.

This chain links TRBV5-1 with TRBJ1-1; the D is unclear. The CDR3 runs 12 residues. Looked up from germline, CDR1 is SGHRS and CDR2 is YFSETQ. V dropped 4 bases and J dropped 6 bases, with 10 bases sitting between them. CDR3: CASSVSGSEAFF. The CDR3 bases are TGCGCCAGCAGCGTGAGCGGCTCTGAAGCTTTCTTT.

This clonotype appeared many times. This chain joins TRBV7-2 and TRBJ1-1, with D possibly TRBD1 on 5 matching bases. The CDR3 has 15 residues. CDR1 is SGHTA and CDR2 is FQGNSA in the germline V gene. V was pared by 4 bases and J by 0 bases, with 12 bases between. The CDR3 nucleotides are TGTGCCAGCAGCTCTGACGGGGGTATGAACACTGAAGCTTTCTTT. Translated: CASSSDGGMNTEAFF. The full variable domain, its missing parts supplied by reference TRBV7-2 and TRBJ1-1, is GAGVSQSPSNKVTEKGKDVELRCDPISGHTALYWYRQSLGQGLEFLIYFQGNSAPDKSGLPSDRFSAERTGGSVSTLTIQRTQQEDSAVYLCASSSDGGMNTEAFFGQGTRLTVV.

There are many counts of this clonotype. Given a much more abundant clone one base away, this may be a read error. The chain has TRBV2 and TRBJ2-5, with no clear D. Germline CDR1 reads SNHLY; CDR2 reads FYNNEI. The CDR3 is made up of 14 amino acids. Trimming shortened V by 7 bases and J by 11 bases, and 23 bases separated the two germline ends. The CDR3 loop reads CASKPGRPRNEQYF. CDR3 in DNA: TGTGCCAGCAAGCCGGGCCGCCCACGCAATGAGCAGTACTTC.

The rearrangement links TRBV4-1 to TRBJ1-6, with TRBD1 matching 10 bases. The trim removed 4 bases at V and 7 bases at J, leaving 7 bases unmatched. Per the germline V gene, CDR1 is MGHRA and CDR2 is YSYEKL. The CDR3 has 16 amino acids. CDR3 sequence (DNA): TGCGCCAGCAGCCTCCGCGGGACAGGGGTGAATTCACCCCTCCACTTT. This encodes CASSLRGTGVNSPLHF.

This clonotype has at least ten counts. The chain uses TRBV16 and TRBJ2-3; 10 nucleotides agree with TRBD1. V gave up 4 bases and J gave up 3 bases; unmatched junction bases: 7. The CDR3 has 16 amino acids. From germline, CDR1 is KGHSY and CDR2 FQNENV. CDR3 nucleotides: TGTGCCAGCAGCCCGCTGGGACAGGGGCTTACAGATACGCAGTATTTT. It encodes CASSPLGQGLTDTQYF.

This chain uses TRBV5-6 with TRBJ1-6; the D gene is possibly TRBD1 (5 bases). Deletions cut 1 base from V and 7 bases from J, with 9 bases between. The CDR3 is 14 residues long. The V gene's germline CDR1 is SGHDT and CDR2 YYEEEE. CDR3 in DNA: TGTGCCAGCAGCTTGAGGGACCTAAATTCACCCCTCCACTTT. Protein sequence: CASSLRDLNSPLHF.

This clonotype appeared many times. The V and J genes are TRBV29-1 and TRBJ2-3; 7 positions match TRBD2. Per germline, CDR1 SQVTM and CDR2 ANQGSEA. Trimming took 4 bases from V and 2 from J; bases not matched to a gene: 9. The CDR3 totals 15 residues. The CDR3 protein is CSVGQAGISTDTQYF. CDR3 coding DNA: TGCAGCGTTGGGCAAGCGGGGATTTCCACAGATACGCAGTATTTT.

This clonotype turned up a few times. This sequence may be a read error, since a much larger clone differs from it by one base. The rearrangement joins TRBV27 to TRBJ2-7; a possible D gene is TRBD1 (5 bases). Germline V gene data show CDR1 as MNHEY and CDR2 as SMNVEV (reference sequence). Between the trimmed V and J ends, which lost 0 bases and 7 bases, there was a span of 13 bases. This CDR3 spans 14 amino acids. The DNA for the CDR3 is TGTGCCAGCAGTTTATCGGTACAGGCCAATGAGCAGTACTTC. Protein product: CASSLSVQANEQYF.

With respect to this clonotype: It may be a read error: a sequence one base away is much more abundant. J is TRBJ2-5 and V is TRBV6-2 or TRBV6-3; no firm D call. The germline CDR1 and CDR2 sequences are MNHEY and SVGEGT. CDR3 length: 13 amino acids. V was trimmed by 11 bases and J by 7 bases, leaving 20 bases between them. This chain's CDR3 is CAARIASPGTQYF. In DNA, the CDR3 is TGTGCCGCCCGAATCGCCTCGCCGGGGACCCAGTACTTC.

Ten or more counts support this clonotype. This chain uses TRBV15 with TRBJ2-7; no clear D. This CDR3 contains 14 residues. Trimming left V 3 bases short and J 2 bases short, with 11 bases between. The V gene's germline CDR1 is LNHNV and CDR2 YYDKDF (reference sequence). In DNA form, the CDR3 reads TGTGCCACCAGCAGGGATACAGCTACCTACGAGCAGTACTTC. Translated: CATSRDTATYEQYF.

There are a few counts of this clonotype. The chain is built from TRBV3-1 and TRBJ1-2; a weak D match, TRBD1 (5 bases). The CDR3 totals 16 residues. V was pared by 5 bases and J by 5 bases, with 21 bases between. CDR1 and CDR2 (germline): LGHDT, YNNKEL (reference sequence). The CDR3: CASSDRTPAAGYGYTF. CDR3 DNA: TGTGCCAGCAGCGACCGAACCCCGGCCGCAGGGTATGGCTACACCTTC. Complete variable domain (other parts from reference TRBV3-1 and TRBJ1-2): DTAVSQTPKYLVTQMGNDKSIKCEQNLGHDTMYWYKQDSKKFLKIMFSYNNKELIINETVPNRFSPKSPDKAHLNLHINSLELGDSAVYFCASSDRTPAAGYGYTFGSGTRLTVV.

This clonotype showed up many times. The gene calls are TRBV9 and TRBJ2-3, with no clear D. Germline lookup yields CDR1 SGDLS and CDR2 YYNGEE. The CDR3 runs 15 residues. V gave up 0 bases and J gave up 1 base, with 9 bases separating them. The CDR3, as DNA: TGTGCCAGCAGCGTAGGATTGGGTGGCACAGATACGCAGTATTTT. Translated, it gives CASSVGLGGTDTQYF.

Ten or more counts support this clonotype. This rearrangement joins TRBV7-9 to TRBJ2-3; D is possibly TRBD2 (5 bases). Germline V CDR1 and CDR2: SEHNR, FQNEAQ (reference sequence). Trimming pared 4 bases from V and 0 bases from J, leaving 11 bases between. The CDR3 sequence is 15 residues long. The chain's CDR3 is CASSSGPGSTDTQYF. CDR3 DNA sequence: TGTGCCAGCAGCTCCGGGCCGGGGAGCACAGATACGCAGTATTTT.

There are a few counts of this clonotype. CDR3 DNA sequence: TGCAGTGCTGCCCAGGGGGCTAGTCAGCCCCAGCATTTT. It encodes CSAAQGASQPQHF. The chain has TRBV20-1 and TRBJ1-5; TRBD1 agrees at 8 bases. Germline CDR1 DFQATT, CDR2 SNEGSKA (reference sequence). The CDR3 has 13 residues. V trimming: 5 bases; J trimming: 6 bases; junction bases outside the gene matches: 6.

This clonotype was detected once. This clone may be a read error of a much larger clone one base away. The V and J genes are TRBV6-5 and TRBJ1-2; perhaps TRBD1 as D (6 bases). Looked up from germline, CDR1 is MNHEY and CDR2 is SVGAGI. The CDR3 loop spans 15 amino acids. Trimming removed 8 bases at V and 0 bases at J, with 16 bases between. CDR3 residues: CASRPNRASNYGYTF. DNA of the CDR3: TGTGCCAGCCGTCCAAACAGGGCTTCTAACTATGGCTACACCTTC.

The V and J genes are TRBV30 and TRBJ1-2, with 9 bases aligning to TRBD1. V was pared by 0 bases and J by 8 bases, with 13 bases of the junction left unmatched. The length of the CDR3 is 16 residues. Per the germline V gene, CDR1 is GTSNPN and CDR2 is SVGIG (reference sequence). The CDR3 sequence: CAWSVVQTGGYKGYTF. DNA of the CDR3: TGTGCCTGGAGTGTGGTACAGACAGGGGGGTATAAAGGCTACACCTTC.

This clonotype was observed at least ten times. The chain couples TRBV27 to TRBJ2-7; the D gene is possibly TRBD2 (7 bases). This CDR3 contains 15 residues. Germline lookup yields CDR1 MNHEY and CDR2 SMNVEV (reference sequence). Deletions cut 7 bases from V and 0 bases from J, with 16 bases between. CDR3 in amino acids: CASKSRGGSSYEQYF. Written as DNA, the CDR3 is TGTGCCAGCAAATCCAGGGGCGGGAGCTCCTACGAGCAGTACTTC.

In this sample, this clonotype turned up a few times. The rearrangement links TRBV6-5 to TRBJ1-3, with unresolved D. Germline CDR1 and CDR2: MNHEY and SVGAGI. The CDR3 extends over 15 amino acids. V was clipped by 0 bases and J by 0 bases, with 6 bases between them. The CDR3 DNA is TGTGCCAGCAGTTACTCAGGGAGCTCTGGAAACACCATATATTTT. Amino acids: CASSYSGSSGNTIYF.

This clonotype was recorded at least ten times. The rearrangement links TRBV20-1 to TRBJ2-1; 11 nucleotides align to TRBD2. With 0 bases clipped from V and 7 bases from J, the junction kept 11 bases outside the gene matches. CDR1 is DFQATT and CDR2 is SNEGSKA in the germline V gene (reference sequence). There are 17 residues in the CDR3. For the CDR3, the DNA is TGCAGTGCTAGAGAGGGCTCGGGACTAGCGGTTGGGAATGAGCAGTTCTTC. It codes for CSAREGSGLAVGNEQFF.

This clonotype was detected a few times. A much larger clonotype is one base distant, so this may be a read error. The rearrangement links TRBV20-1 to TRBJ2-3, with D possibly TRBD1 on 5 matching bases. Germline values: CDR1 DFQATT, CDR2 SNEGSKA (reference sequence). The CDR3 loop spans 12 amino acids. The CDR3 loop is CRATAGPDTQYF. The CDR3, as DNA: TGCAGGGCTACCGCAGGGCCAGATACGCAGTATTTT.

This clonotype was counted a few times. The chain joins TRBV3-1 to TRBJ2-5; 13 nucleotides match TRBD2. The V and J ends lost 6 bases and 1 base, in that order; junction bases with no gene match: 8. The V gene's germline CDR1 is LGHDT and CDR2 YNNKEL (reference sequence). CDR3 length: 17 amino acids. CDR3 residues: CASSRGLAGWVQETQYF. The CDR3 DNA reads TGTGCCAGCAGTCGGGGACTAGCGGGGTGGGTCCAAGAGACCCAGTACTTC.

This clonotype was counted many times. The V and J genes are TRBV6-2 or TRBV6-3 and TRBJ1-2; D may be TRBD1 (6 bases). V lost 6 bases and J 6 bases, leaving 17 bases between the germline ends. The CDR3 runs to 14 residues. CDR1 and CDR2 (germline): MNHEY, SVGEGT. CDR3 sequence reads: CASRIPVTGNGYTF. The CDR3 DNA follows: TGTGCCAGCAGGATCCCCGTAACAGGGAATGGCTACACCTTC.